These T cell receptor beta chains were read from a single sample in a study of Graves' ophthalmopathy and Graves' hyperthyroidism. TCRdb redid the calling of the multiplex PCR reads with MiXCR, one entry per CDR3 protein. The profile shows more than 550,000 distinct CDR3 sequences, roughly 41% of them singletons. The sequenced sample was peripheral blood. Receptors were obtained from an adult man with Graves' ophthalmopathy. Each CDR3 is given with its conserved first and last residue. D genes are given only for firm matches. The size field is filled for only some rows; it gives once, few, many or a size class.

clone_size j_call d_call v_call cdr3_nt cdr3_aa
once TRBJ1-1 . TRBV29-1 TGCAGCGTTGAAGAGGCAGGGTGGAACACTGAAGCTTTCTTT CSVEEAGWNTEAFF
. TRBJ1-1 . TRBV29-1 TGCAGCGCCGGGGGAGGAGTGGGTTACACTGAAGCTTTCTTT CSAGGGVGYTEAFF
. TRBJ2-5 . TRBV13 TGTGCCAGCAGCTTAGGCTTACAAGAGACCCAGTGCTTC CASSLGLQETQCF
. TRBJ2-6 . TRBV10-2 TGCGCCAGCAAGGTCGTCGGGGAGGCCGGAGGGGCTTTC CASKVVGEAGGAF
many TRBJ2-7 . TRBV25-1 TGTGCCAGCAGGGGGGATACCTACGAGCAGTACTTC CASRGDTYEQYF
few TRBJ1-1 TRBD1 TRBV20-1 TGCAGCGTCTCTGGGGGACAGGTAAACACTGAAGCTTTCTTT CSVSGGQVNTEAFF
few TRBJ2-7 TRBD1 TRBV7-9 TGTGCCAGCAGCCCCGTAGGGGACAGAAATAGTGAGCAGTACTTC CASSPVGDRNSEQYF
many TRBJ1-2 TRBD1 TRBV5-5 TGTGCCAGCAGCGGGGCGTGGAGGGGACAGGCCTATGGCTACACCTTC CASSGAWRGQAYGYTF
. TRBJ1-2 TRBD1 TRBV5-1 TGCGCCAGCAGCTACTGGACAGGGAGCGCGAACTATGGCTACACCTTC CASSYWTGSANYGYTF
. TRBJ2-7 TRBD2 TRBV7-6 TGTGCCAGCAGCCAAGAGGTAGCGGGAGGGCCAGTCTACGAGCAGTACTTC CASSQEVAGGPVYEQYF
many TRBJ1-2 . TRBV6-5 TGTGCCAGCAGTCCTAACAGGGCGCGGGGCTACACCTTC CASSPNRARGYTF
many TRBJ1-5 . TRBV2 TGTGCCAGCACTTCGTCCGGTCTAGCCACTCAGCCCCAGCATTTT CASTSSGLATQPQHF
. TRBJ2-2 . TRBV5-6 TGTGCCAGCAGCTTGGTGTACGCCACCGGGGAGCTGTTTTTT CASSLVYATGELFF
many TRBJ1-1 . TRBV12-3/TRBV12-4 TGTGCCAGCAGGCCTAGGGGTCTGGGCACTGAAGCTTTCTTT CASRPRGLGTEAFF
few TRBJ2-7 . TRBV3-1 TGTGCCAGCAGCTCCCACGCCAGGGAGGCGCAGTACTTC CASSSHAREAQYF
. TRBJ2-7 TRBD1 TRBV18 TGTGCCAGCTCACCATCCGACAGGGCGGTCTACGAGCAGTACTTC CASSPSDRAVYEQYF
. TRBJ1-5 . TRBV10-3 TGTGCCATCAGTGACGGCAGGAGGGGTAATCAGCCCCAGCATTTT CAISDGRRGNQPQHF
. TRBJ1-2 . TRBV29-1 TGCAGCCTTGTAGCTGGCCATGGCTATGGCTACTCCTTC CSLVAGHGYGYSF
. TRBJ1-3 . TRBV12-3/TRBV12-4 TGTGCCAGCAGTTTCCACAGGGCCACCATATATTTT CASSFHRATIYF
. TRBJ2-7 . TRBV9 TGTGCCAGCAGCGTAGCTACCGGGGACCGCGAGCAGTACTTC CASSVATGDREQYF
few TRBJ2-2 . TRBV10-3 TGTGCCAGCATGCATCGGGAGCTGTTTTTT CASMHRELFF
. TRBJ2-6 . TRBV15 TGTGCCACCAGCAGAGATCCGGGGGCCAACGTCCTGACTTTC CATSRDPGANVLTF
many TRBJ1-3 . TRBV19 TGTGCCAGTAGTATAGTTTGGGCAGCCTCTGGAAACACCATATATTTT CASSIVWAASGNTIYF
. TRBJ2-5 . TRBV5-4 TGTGCCAGCAGCTGGGGAGGACGGAAGCAAGAGACCCAGTACTTC CASSWGGRKQETQYF
once TRBJ1-4 . TRBV25-1 TGTGCCAGCTCACCGTCAACTAATGAAAAACTGTTTTTT CASSPSTNEKLFF
. TRBJ1-4 TRBD1 TRBV19 TGTGCCAGTAGTACGGGACAGGTCCGGGGAAGTGAAAAACTGTTTTTT CASSTGQVRGSEKLFF
few TRBJ2-2 . TRBV7-3 TGTGCCAGCAGCGCCGCTGGGAACACCGGGGAGCTGTTTTTT CASSAAGNTGELFF
. TRBJ1-3 . TRBV10-3 TGTGCCATCAGTGATTCTGGGAGTTCCATATATTTT CAISDSGSSIYF
many TRBJ1-2 . TRBV20-1 TGCAGTGCTATCCCGGGGGAAGGCTACACCTTC CSAIPGEGYTF
. TRBJ2-2 . TRBV29-1 TGCAGCGTCGACAGTCCCACCGGGGAGCTGTTTTTT CSVDSPTGELFF
. TRBJ1-2 . TRBV29-1 TGCAGCGTTGCCGCCGCCAGGGGAAACTATGGCTACACCTTC CSVAAARGNYGYTF
. TRBJ2-7 TRBD1 TRBV29-1 TGCAGCGCCCAGGGACAGGGGGGAAACGAGCAGTACTTC CSAQGQGGNEQYF
once TRBJ1-2 TRBD1 TRBV7-2 TGTGCCAGCAGCTTAGCCGCAGGGGGGGAAACTGGCTACACCTTC CASSLAAGGETGYTF
once TRBJ2-2 TRBD2 TRBV7-2 TGTGCCGTGACTAGCGGACCGGCGAACACCGGGGAGCTGTTTTTT CAVTSGPANTGELFF
few TRBJ2-7 TRBD1 TRBV6-1 TGTGCCAGCAGTGAACGGGCCGGGACAGGGCAATACGAGCAGTACTTC CASSERAGTGQYEQYF
. TRBJ2-7 . TRBV15 TGTGCCACCAGCAGAGATTCCAGTTACGAGCAGTGCTTC CATSRDSSYEQCF
many TRBJ1-2 . TRBV20-1 TGCAGTGCTAGGGAAATCAGGGAAGGCTATGGCTACACCTTC CSAREIREGYGYTF
. TRBJ1-2 . TRBV2 TGTGCCTGGAGTGTATTGGAGGGCGGCTATGGCTACACCTTC CAWSVLEGGYGYTF
. TRBJ1-6 . TRBV7-9 TGTGCCAGCAGCTTGAGAGGGGGGAATTCACCCCTCCACTTT CASSLRGGNSPLHF
many TRBJ2-2 . TRBV2 TGTGCCAGCAGTCCGGGACGCGCGAACACCGGGGAGCTGTTTTTT CASSPGRANTGELFF
few TRBJ2-2 . TRBV12-3/TRBV12-4 TGTGCCAGCAGTTTTGTCGGGGGTATGAACACCGGGGAGCTGTTTTTT CASSFVGGMNTGELFF
few TRBJ2-7 TRBD2 TRBV4-1 TGCGCCAGCAGTCACGGGCTGAGCGGGAGCATTCACGAGCAGTACTTC CASSHGLSGSIHEQYF
. TRBJ2-2 . TRBV29-1 TGCAGCGTTGAAGGCCAGGGGGGGAACACCGGGGAGCTGTTTTTT CSVEGQGGNTGELFF
. TRBJ1-1 TRBD1 TRBV29-1 TGCAGCTCACAGGGGATGGCCTCTGAAGCTTTCTTT CSSQGMASEAFF
many TRBJ1-5 . TRBV14 TGTGCCAGCAGCCCCGGAGGGAGCGCGAATCGGCCCCAGCATTTT CASSPGGSANRPQHF
many TRBJ2-5 TRBD1 TRBV10-3 TGTGCCATCAGTGGGGCCGGGACAGAGGAAGAGACCCAGTACTTC CAISGAGTEEETQYF
many TRBJ1-2 . TRBV10-3 TGTGCCAGCAGTGAAGGTCCCATAGGTGGCTACACCTTC CASSEGPIGGYTF
. TRBJ1-5 . TRBV24-1 TGTGCCACCAGTGGTTTCCTACTCCCCTCGGAAAGTCTTCGCAATCAGCCCCAGCATTTT CATSGFLLPSESLRNQPQHF
. TRBJ2-7 TRBD1 TRBV2 TGTGCCAGCAGGACAGGGAGCGACGAGCAGTACTTC CASRTGSDEQYF
many TRBJ1-5 . TRBV19 TGTGCCAGTAGTATTAACAATCAGCCCCAGCATTTT CASSINNQPQHF
. TRBJ1-5 . TRBV29-1 TGCAGCGTTGAACGGGGTTGGGGAGTAAGGTCGGAGACCCAGCATTTT CSVERGWGVRSETQHF